A single sample gave rise to the 28 T cell receptor beta chains below, sequenced in a study of shared clonotypes between healthy human individuals. Using immunoSEQ multiplex PCR, the repertoire was profiled, and TCRdb retains in-frame clones only, with some absent. The sample lists about 2 million clones; roughly 96% were seen once. The material sequenced was naive CD4+ T cells sorted from blood. Subset given: CD45RA+ positively selected. Every receptor here comes from a man aged 18 to 35 in good health.

This clone appeared a single time. The CDR3 nucleotides are TGTGCCTGGAGTGCCAGGGGGGGGACTGAAGCTTTCTTT. It specifies CAWSARGGTEAFF. The chain combines TRBV30 with TRBJ1-1, with 7 positions matching TRBD1. Germline loops: CDR1 GTSNPN, CDR2 SVGIG (reference sequence). The CDR3 extends over 13 amino acids. Trimming cost V 1 base and J 5 bases; bases outside gene matches: 4.

The chain recombines TRBV2 with TRBJ1-1, with no clear D. Trimming left V 2 bases short and J 0 bases short, with 10 bases between. Germline values: CDR1 SNHLY, CDR2 FYNNEI. The CDR3 is made up of 15 amino acids. The CDR3 here is CASSERQTMNTEAFF. The CDR3 nucleotides read TGTGCCAGCAGTGAACGTCAGACTATGAACACTGAAGCTTTCTTT.

This chain connects TRBV7-9 to TRBJ2-5; 9 bases align to TRBD1. The CDR3 consists of 16 residues. CDR1 and CDR2 (germline): SEHNR, FQNEAQ (reference sequence). V was pared by 4 bases and J by 1 base, with 7 bases of the junction left unmatched. CDR3 region: CASSSGDREIQETQYF. The CDR3 bases are TGTGCCAGCAGCTCAGGGGACAGGGAGATCCAAGAGACCCAGTACTTC. Variable domain in full (rest from reference TRBV7-9 and TRBJ2-5): DTGVSQNPRHKITKRGQNVTFRCDPISEHNRLYWYRQTLGQGPEFLTYFQNEAQLEKSRLLSDRFSAERPKGSFSTLEIQRTEQGDSAMYLCASSSGDREIQETQYFGPGTRLLVL.

V gene TRBV19 combines with J gene TRBJ2-1; 11 bases map to TRBD2. V lost 5 bases to trimming and J lost 1 base; unmatched junction nucleotides: 4. The CDR3 is 16 amino acids. Looked up from germline, CDR1 is LNHDA and CDR2 is SQIVND (reference sequence). CDR3 sequence: CASSVSGRGSYNEQFF. DNA of the CDR3: TGTGCCAGTAGTGTTAGCGGGAGGGGATCCTACAATGAGCAGTTCTTC.

The chain is built from TRBV7-9 and TRBJ2-3, with a weak D call TRBD1 (6 bases). The CDR3 is made up of 14 amino acids. V was pared by 3 bases and J by 6 bases, with 13 bases between. Germline CDR1 and CDR2: SEHNR and FQNEAQ (reference sequence). The CDR3 here is CASSLTGPRDTQYF. CDR3 bases: TGTGCCAGCAGCTTGACAGGCCCTCGGGATACGCAGTATTTT. Full variable domain (missing parts from reference TRBV7-9 and TRBJ2-3): DTGVSQNPRHKITKRGQNVTFRCDPISEHNRLYWYRQTLGQGPEFLTYFQNEAQLEKSRLLSDRFSAERPKGSFSTLEIQRTEQGDSAMYLCASSLTGPRDTQYFGPGTRLTVL.

The table lists this clone with a few counts. The CDR3 bases are TGTGCCAGCACCGGGGATGGGGCCAACGTCCTGACTTTC. Translating gives CASTGDGANVLTF. The J gene is TRBJ2-6, the V gene TRBV2, with D perhaps TRBD2 (5 bases). Germline V CDR1 and CDR2: SNHLY, FYNNEI. V lost 7 bases and J 3 bases, leaving 7 bases between the germline ends. The CDR3 contains 13 residues. The full variable domain, with the rest looked up from reference TRBV2 and TRBJ2-6, is EPEVTQTPSHQVTQMGQEVILRCVPISNHLYFYWYRQILGQKVEFLVSFYNNEISEKSEIFDDQFSVERPDGSNFTLKIRSTKLEDSAMYFCASTGDGANVLTFGAGSRLTVL.

V and J are TRBV7-9 and TRBJ2-5; 7 nucleotides agree with TRBD1. V lost 0 bases, J lost 2 bases, and 9 bases stayed unmatched. The CDR3 runs to 17 residues. Germline CDR1 is SEHNR and CDR2 is FQNEAQ (reference sequence). The CDR3, as DNA: TGTGCCAGCAGCTTAGCCCCAACAGGGGTAATACAAGAGACCCAGTACTTC. Its protein is CASSLAPTGVIQETQYF.

The chain couples TRBV15 to TRBJ2-1; tentative D call: TRBD2 (7 bases). V was cut by 7 bases and J by 6 bases, with 25 bases left in between. Germline CDR1 is LNHNV and CDR2 is YYDKDF (reference sequence). The CDR3 has 17 amino acids. DNA of the CDR3: TGTGCCACCATCCGCGGCGGGATGGGGGGGGCTGTCAATGAGCAGTTCTTC. Translated: CATIRGGMGGAVNEQFF.

About this clone itself: The same CDR3 arises from other DNA sequences in this sample as well. This chain joins TRBV10-1 and TRBJ2-1; D gene ambiguous. CDR3 length: 14 residues. V dropped 3 bases and J dropped 1 base, with 7 bases sitting between them. Germline CDR1 and CDR2: WNHNN and SYGVQD (reference sequence). The CDR3 DNA is TGCGCCAGCAGTGAAGGGTTGTCCTACAATGAGCAGTTCTTC. This codes for CASSEGLSYNEQFF.

A word on this clone: This clone may be a read error of a much larger clone one base away. The gene calls are TRBV14 and TRBJ2-7; D is uncertain. V was clipped by 5 bases and J by 4 bases, with 6 bases between them. CDR1 is SGHDN, CDR2 FVKESK, per germline. The CDR3 is made up of 11 amino acids. The CDR3 nucleotides are TGTGCCAGCAGCATAGGGTACGAGCAGTACTTC. Amino acids: CASSIGYEQYF. The full variable domain, its missing parts supplied by reference TRBV14 and TRBJ2-7, is EAGVTQFPSHSVIEKGQTVTLRCDPISGHDNLYWYRRVMGKEIKFLLHFVKESKQDESGMPNNRFLAERTGGTYSTLKVQPAELEDSGVYFCASSIGYEQYFGPGTRLTVT.

Remarks on this clone: The sample has other DNA sequences that encode this CDR3 too. The chain is built from TRBV27 and TRBJ1-4, with D possibly being TRBD1 (6 bases). Trimming pared 5 bases from V and 0 bases from J, leaving 7 bases between. CDR3 size: 14 residues. Germline V gene lookup returns CDR1 MNHEY and CDR2 SMNVEV (reference sequence). Written as DNA, the CDR3 is TGTGCCAGCAGTCGGACAGCAACTAATGAAAAACTGTTTTTT. Encoded protein: CASSRTATNEKLFF.

On this clone itself: The sample has other DNA sequences that encode this CDR3 too. The chain employs TRBV18 and TRBJ2-7; perhaps TRBD2 as D (6 bases). Germline V gives CDR1 KGHSH, CDR2 LQKENI. This CDR3 contains 14 residues. The V gene lost 3 bases and the J gene lost 0 bases, with 9 bases spanning the gap. The CDR3 bases are TGTGCCAGCTCACCCCCTAGCGTCTCCTACGAGCAGTACTTC. Amino acid sequence: CASSPPSVSYEQYF.

The J gene is TRBJ2-2, the V gene TRBV27, with 10 bases identical to TRBD2. Trimming cost V 5 bases and J 2 bases; bases outside gene matches: 8. This CDR3 contains 17 residues. Germline values: CDR1 MNHEY, CDR2 SMNVEV (reference sequence). CDR3 amino acids: CASSTSLLAGNTGELFF. CDR3 coding DNA: TGTGCCAGCAGTACGTCTTTACTAGCGGGAAACACCGGGGAGCTGTTTTTT.

This clone was picked up one time. The V gene is TRBV7-2, the J gene TRBJ2-7; 14 nucleotides align to TRBD2. The CDR3 runs to 17 residues. The V segment lost 5 bases and the J segment 2 bases; nucleotides outside the gene matches: 8. Germline V lookup: CDR1 SGHTA, CDR2 FQGNSA. The CDR3 DNA follows: TGTGCCAGCAGCCGGGGACTAGCGGGAGTTGATACCTACGAGCAGTACTTC. The encoded protein is CASSRGLAGVDTYEQYF.

The CDR3 DNA follows: TGTGCCAGTAGTTCGGGACTAGCGGGAGGGATAGATACGCAGTATTTT. It translates to CASSSGLAGGIDTQYF. This chain joins TRBV19 and TRBJ2-3; 16 nucleotides match TRBD2. Looked up from germline, CDR1 is LNHDA and CDR2 is SQIVND (reference sequence). The CDR3 totals 16 residues. V lost 5 bases and J lost 5; bases outside the gene matches: 4.

A remark on this clone: This CDR3 is also generated by other DNA sequences in the sample. The rearrangement links TRBV4-1 to TRBJ1-1; D gene uncertain. CDR1 and CDR2 (germline): MGHRA, YSYEKL. The CDR3 totals 13 residues. V shed 0 bases and J shed 1 base, with 3 bases lying between them. CDR3 coding DNA: TGCGCCAGCAGCCAAGAGACGAACACTGAAGCTTTCTTT. Translated: CASSQETNTEAFF.

The chain uses TRBV7-8 and TRBJ2-1, with 9 nucleotides matching TRBD2. V dropped 5 bases and J dropped 4; count of bases not matched to a gene: 6. The CDR3 runs to 15 residues. Germline assignment: CDR1 SGHVS and CDR2 FQNEAQ. In nucleotides, the CDR3 is TGTGCCAGCAGCCCCTCCAGCGGGGGGTACAATGAGCAGTTCTTC. Translation gives CASSPSSGGYNEQFF.

The chain is built from TRBV18 and TRBJ1-2; D possibly corresponds to TRBD1 (5 bases). The V end was cut by 3 bases, the J end by 0 bases, with 11 bases between. Germline V lookup: CDR1 KGHSH, CDR2 LQKENI. This CDR3 is built from 15 residues. The CDR3 DNA is TGTGCCAGCTCACCGCAGGGCCAGCCTAACTATGGCTACACCTTC. This translates into CASSPQGQPNYGYTF.

The V gene is TRBV11-2, the J gene TRBJ1-5, with D possibly being TRBD1 (5 bases). This CDR3 region has 15 residues. Trimming cost V 5 bases and J 4 bases, with 15 bases left between them. Germline assignment: CDR1 SGHAT and CDR2 FQNNGV. CDR3 region: CASSPRGGDNQPQHF. The CDR3 DNA reads TGTGCCAGCAGCCCCCGGGGGGGGGATAATCAGCCCCAGCATTTT.

The chain uses TRBV6-1 and TRBJ1-2; 7 positions match TRBD1. After removal of 1 base from V and 4 bases from J, the junction contained 0 bases not matched to a gene. There are 13 residues in the CDR3. Germline CDR1 MNHNS, CDR2 SASEGT. The CDR3 nucleotides are TGTGCCAGCAGTGAAGACAGGGGCTATGGCTACACCTTC. It is translated as CASSEDRGYGYTF.

The chain couples TRBV10-3 to TRBJ2-3; 10 bases are a match to TRBD2. Germline CDR1 is ENHRY and CDR2 is SYGVKD. The V and J ends lost 3 bases and 0 bases, in that order; junction bases with no gene match: 3. The CDR3 is 16 amino acids. The CDR3 coding sequence is TGTGCCATCAGTGACCCACTAGCGGGAAGCACAGATACGCAGTATTTT. It yields the protein CAISDPLAGSTDTQYF.

The rearrangement links TRBV30 to TRBJ1-2; tentative D call: TRBD1 (5 bases). Germline-derived CDR1 and CDR2 are GTSNPN and SVGIG (reference sequence). This CDR3 is built from 13 residues. Trimming pared 5 bases from V and 2 bases from J, leaving 12 bases between. The CDR3 region has the DNA TGTGCCTGGGGGGGTAGACGGAACTATGGCTACACCTTC. Encoded protein: CAWGGRRNYGYTF.

This clone was seen a single time. The gene calls are TRBV14 and TRBJ2-2; either TRBD1 or TRBD2 may fit D (5 bases each). The V gene lost 2 bases and the J gene lost 4 bases, with 11 bases spanning the gap. The germline V gene has CDR1 SGHDN and CDR2 FVKESK. The CDR3 loop spans 15 amino acids. CDR3 DNA: TGTGCCAGCAGCCAACTGGGGACGGGCACCGGGGAGCTGTTTTTT. Amino acids: CASSQLGTGTGELFF.

The rearrangement links TRBV29-1 to TRBJ2-5, with D hard to call. The CDR3 length is 11 residues. The V end was cut by 7 bases, the J end by 5 bases, with 11 bases between. The germline V gene has CDR1 SQVTM and CDR2 ANQGSEA. CDR3 protein: CSAEERETQYF. DNA for the CDR3: TGCAGCGCCGAGGAGAGGGAGACCCAGTACTTC.

The CDR3 region is CASSSGAGGIYNEQFF. CDR3 in DNA: TGCGCCAGCAGCTCAGGGGCGGGAGGGATCTACAATGAGCAGTTCTTC. The chain recombines TRBV5-1 with TRBJ2-1, with TRBD2 identical over 9 bases. Per germline, CDR1 SGHRS and CDR2 YFSETQ. Trimming took 3 bases from V and 3 from J; bases not matched to a gene: 7. This CDR3 is 16 amino acids long.

This chain connects TRBV30 to TRBJ2-2, with D unclear. Between the trimmed V and J ends, which lost 2 bases and 2 bases, there was a span of 9 bases. The length of the CDR3 is 14 residues. Germline V gene lookup returns CDR1 GTSNPN and CDR2 SVGIG (reference sequence). CDR3 residues: CAWSRQLNTGELFF. DNA of the CDR3: TGTGCCTGGAGTAGGCAGCTTAACACCGGGGAGCTGTTTTTT. Drawing the rest from reference TRBV30 and TRBJ2-2, the complete variable domain is SQTIHQWPATLVQPVGSPLSLECTVEGTSNPNLYWYRQAAGRGLQLLFYSVGIGQISSEVPQNLSASRPQDRQFILSSKKLLLSDSGFYLCAWSRQLNTGELFFGEGSRLTVL.

The CDR3 reads CASSWVGGGYTF. The CDR3 DNA sequence: TGTGCCAGCAGCTGGGTAGGGGGCGGCTACACCTTC. J is TRBJ1-2 and V is TRBV6-8; TRBD1 aligns across 7 bases. The V gene's germline CDR1 is MNHGY and CDR2 SAAAGT. Germline trimming cut 6 bases from V and 8 bases from J; bases unmatched to any gene: 6. This CDR3 is built from 12 residues.

This clone occurred a few times. V usage is TRBV30 and J usage is TRBJ1-1; D not certain. The CDR3 runs to 13 residues. V lost 4 bases to trimming and J lost 4 bases, with 13 bases between them. Germline lookup yields CDR1 GTSNPN and CDR2 SVGIG (reference sequence). The DNA of the CDR3 is TGTGCCTGGAAAAACAACCAAGGCACTGAAGCTTTCTTT. This encodes CAWKNNQGTEAFF. Filled out from reference TRBV30 and TRBJ1-1, the complete variable domain reads SQTIHQWPATLVQPVGSPLSLECTVEGTSNPNLYWYRQAAGRGLQLLFYSVGIGQISSEVPQNLSASRPQDRQFILSSKKLLLSDSGFYLCAWKNNQGTEAFFGQGTRLTVV.